This entry is about one T cell receptor beta chain. The hyperthyroidism was newly diagnosed and had lasted under 2 months; the patients were aged 18 to 65. Amplification of TCR beta CDR3 regions used RNA as the template. The TCR CDR3 first-round RT-PCR relied on the HTBI primer set. One entry per CDR3 protein results from TCRdb running MiXCR on the multiplex PCR reads. Among about 700,000 distinct CDR3 sequences listed, 14% were seen once. This sample was taken from a study of T cells in Graves' hyperthyroidism and ophthalmopathy. The CDR3 spans 16 residues. After removal of 5 bases from V and 5 bases from J, the junction contained 13 bases not matched to a gene. Germline V lookup: CDR1 SNHLY, CDR2 FYNNEI.

The clonotype originates from a woman aged 18-29 years with Graves' hyperthyroidism. Sequencing was done on a sample of blood. The chain uses TRBV2 and TRBJ2-5, with 8 nucleotides matching TRBD1. The CDR3 region has the DNA TGTGCCAGCAGTTACCAGAGAGCAGGGGGCGGGGAGACCCAGTACTTC. The encoded protein is CASSYQRAGGGETQYF.